Below, 28 T cell receptor beta chains from the same sample are listed, as sequenced in a study of spatial heterogeneity in lung cancer. Study-wide points: Mutation tallies in tumors tracked expanded intratumoral alpha and beta TCR counts.

TCRdb reanalysed the 5' RACE reads using MiXCR and keeps one entry per CDR3 protein. The sample carries around 100,000 distinct CDR3 sequences, 3.5% to 5% recorded once. These TCRs are of unknown antigen specificity. The time point here: sample taken at primary tumor resection. The sequencing here drew on lung tumor tissue, taken at surgery. The receptors originated from a male donor with early-stage non-small cell lung cancer.

This clonotype was seen repeatedly, ten times or more. This sequence joins TRBV4-2 and TRBJ2-1; a weak D match, TRBD2 (5 bases). From germline, CDR1 is LGHNA and CDR2 YNFKEQ. This CDR3 contains 14 residues. V was trimmed by 3 bases and J by 10 bases, leaving 16 bases between them. The CDR3 region has the DNA TGTGCCAGCAGCCAGCCCCAAACGGGAAAGGAGCAGTTCTTC. It is translated as CASSQPQTGKEQFF.

The rearrangement uses TRBV30 and TRBJ2-1; TRBD2 agrees at 11 bases. This CDR3 is 15 amino acids long. The V segment lost 2 bases and the J segment 4 bases; nucleotides outside the gene matches: 4. The germline CDR1 and CDR2 sequences are GTSNPN and SVGIG (reference sequence). CDR3 loop: CAWSSGTSGYNEQFF. Here the CDR3 DNA reads TGTGCCTGGAGTTCGGGGACTAGCGGATACAATGAGCAGTTCTTC.

This clonotype was observed a handful of times. The chain recombines TRBV19 with TRBJ1-2; D gene ambiguous. Germline lookup yields CDR1 LNHDA and CDR2 SQIVND (reference sequence). Trimming removed 3 bases from V and 6 bases from J, with 11 bases in between. CDR3 length equals 13 residues. The CDR3 DNA follows: TGTGCCAGTAGTATGGTACAGTACCATGGCTACACCTTC. Its protein is CASSMVQYHGYTF.

Many counts were recorded for this clonotype. The chain recombines TRBV5-1 with TRBJ2-1; 7 bases are shared with TRBD1. Germline lookup yields CDR1 SGHRS and CDR2 YFSETQ. The CDR3 loop spans 14 amino acids. With V trimmed by 3 bases and J by 7 bases, 7 bases remained unmatched. The CDR3: CASSWGSTGNEQFF. For the CDR3, the DNA is TGCGCCAGCAGCTGGGGATCGACAGGGAATGAGCAGTTCTTC.

This clonotype has at least ten counts. This sequence joins TRBV29-1 and TRBJ1-4, with D perhaps matching TRBD1 (6 bases). Germline V gene sequence: CDR1 SQVTM, CDR2 ANQGSEA. V gave up 5 bases and J gave up 4 bases, with 11 bases separating them. The CDR3 totals 13 residues. The CDR3 DNA is TGCAGCGTTAGGACAGCTGTTAATGAAAAACTGTTTTTT. It specifies CSVRTAVNEKLFF.

A few counts support this clonotype. This chain connects TRBV6-6 to TRBJ1-3; D gene unclear. The CDR3 extends over 15 amino acids. CDR1 is MNHNY and CDR2 is SVGAGI in the germline V gene (reference sequence). Trimming stripped 4 bases from V and 0 bases from J, with 10 bases between. CDR3 bases: TGTGCCAGCAGTTTAGACGGGCGCTCTGGAAACACCATATATTTT. Its protein product is CASSLDGRSGNTIYF.

This clonotype was seen ten or more times. V gene TRBV20-1 combines with J gene TRBJ1-1; no clear D gene. V lost 1 base and J 2 bases, leaving 5 bases between the germline ends. This CDR3 has 12 residues. Germline V CDR1 and CDR2: DFQATT, SNEGSKA (reference sequence). The chain's CDR3 is CSARVINTEAFF. The CDR3 bases are TGCAGTGCTAGAGTTATTAACACTGAAGCTTTCTTT.

The rearrangement uses TRBV20-1 and TRBJ2-4; D unresolved. There are 14 residues in the CDR3. Between the trimmed V and J ends, which lost 7 bases and 0 bases, there was a span of 13 bases. Germline CDR1 is DFQATT and CDR2 is SNEGSKA (reference sequence). CDR3 nucleotide sequence: TGCAGTGGCGTGAGCCGTCTAGCCAAAAACATTCAGTACTTC. Protein product: CSGVSRLAKNIQYF.

This clonotype was detected many times. The V call is TRBV9, the J call TRBJ1-2; possibly TRBD1 for D (5 bases). The V end was cut by 0 bases, the J end by 8 bases, with 11 bases between. Germline CDR1 reads SGDLS; CDR2 reads YYNGEE. The CDR3 spans 13 residues. Here the CDR3 DNA reads TGTGCCAGCAGCGTAGGGCAGGGTCCCGGCTACACCTTC. Protein: CASSVGQGPGYTF.

This clonotype appeared a few times. The genes are TRBV2 and TRBJ1-1; 10 positions match TRBD1. This CDR3 is 14 amino acids long. Losses at the gene ends were 6 bases for V and 6 bases for J; bases not matched to a gene: 7. Germline-derived CDR1 and CDR2 are SNHLY and FYNNEI. The CDR3 protein is CASRVGQGFSEAFF. Written as DNA, the CDR3 is TGTGCCAGCAGAGTGGGACAGGGGTTTTCTGAAGCTTTCTTT. The full variable domain, completed using reference TRBV2 and TRBJ1-1, is EPEVTQTPSHQVTQMGQEVILRCVPISNHLYFYWYRQILGQKVEFLVSFYNNEISEKSEIFDDQFSVERPDGSNFTLKIRSTKLEDSAMYFCASRVGQGFSEAFFGQGTRLTVV.

In its sample, this clonotype was seen many times. The chain uses TRBV20-1 and TRBJ1-2; weak D call: TRBD1 (6 bases). The CDR3 runs 14 residues. Trimming removed 1 base at V and 5 bases at J, with 14 bases between. The germline gives CDR1 DFQATT, CDR2 SNEGSKA (reference sequence). The CDR3 sequence is CSARGSRDTYGYTF. CDR3 nucleotide sequence: TGCAGTGCTAGAGGATCTAGGGACACATATGGCTACACCTTC.

The gene calls are TRBV28 and TRBJ2-6; D is unclear. From germline, CDR1 is MDHEN and CDR2 SYDVKM. Trimming took off 5 bases at V and 0 bases at J, with 8 bases between the two ends. The CDR3 loop spans 15 amino acids. For the CDR3, the DNA is TGTGCCAGCAGTCCGCCCTACTCTGGGGCCAACGTCCTGACTTTC. Its protein is CASSPPYSGANVLTF.

This clonotype was counted at least ten times. This rearrangement joins TRBV12-3 or TRBV12-4 to TRBJ2-1; TRBD1 matches at 7 bases. J lost 2 bases, V lost 5 bases, and 3 bases had no gene match. CDR3 length equals 14 residues. The CDR3 spells CASSPGTAYNEQFF. Here the CDR3 DNA reads TGTGCCAGCAGTCCCGGGACAGCCTACAATGAGCAGTTCTTC.

The J gene is TRBJ2-7, the V gene TRBV18; TRBD2 matches 9 bases. The CDR3 covers 19 residues. The V and J ends lost 0 bases and 3 bases, in that order; junction bases with no gene match: 15. Germline loops: CDR1 KGHSH, CDR2 LQKENI. The CDR3 region is CASSPPRVTSGSTVYEQYF. CDR3 DNA sequence: TGTGCCAGCTCACCACCTCGAGTCACTAGCGGGTCGACTGTCTACGAGCAGTACTTC.

This clonotype was seen only a few times. The chain is built from TRBV28 and TRBJ2-7, with 8 nucleotides matching TRBD2. J lost 2 bases, V lost 6 bases, and 9 bases had no gene match. CDR1 is MDHEN, CDR2 SYDVKM, per germline. This CDR3 spans 15 amino acids. The CDR3 DNA is TGTGCCAGCAGCCTGGTGCGGGGGGCCCCCTACGAGCAGTACTTC. Translated: CASSLVRGAPYEQYF. Complete variable domain (other parts from reference TRBV28 and TRBJ2-7): DVKVTQSSRYLVKRTGEKVFLECVQDMDHENMFWYRQDPGLGLRLIYFSYDVKMKEKGDIPEGYSVSREKKERFSLILESASTNQTSMYLCASSLVRGAPYEQYFGPGTRLTVT.

This clonotype was counted at least ten times. The chain employs TRBV5-1 and TRBJ2-3; TRBD2 aligns across 12 bases. With V trimmed by 6 bases and J by 2 bases, 4 bases remained unmatched. The length of the CDR3 is 15 residues. The germline CDR1 and CDR2 sequences are SGHRS and YFSETQ. CDR3 bases: TGCGCCAGCACCACTAGCGGGAGGACCACAGATACGCAGTATTTT. Translated: CASTTSGRTTDTQYF.

This clonotype was counted between two and nine times. The chain joins TRBV28 to TRBJ2-5; tentative D call: TRBD2 (7 bases). Between the trimmed V and J ends, which lost 1 base and 1 base, there was a span of 19 bases. This CDR3 is built from 18 residues. Per germline, CDR1 MDHEN and CDR2 SYDVKM. CDR3 region: CASSLYILRGAIQETQYF. Written as DNA, the CDR3 is TGTGCCAGCAGTTTATATATCCTTCGGGGGGCCATCCAAGAGACCCAGTACTTC.

This clonotype has at least ten counts. This sequence joins TRBV12-3 or TRBV12-4 and TRBJ1-1, with D possibly TRBD1 on 6 matching bases. Trimming took off 2 bases at V and 2 bases at J, with 15 bases between the two ends. There are 16 residues in the CDR3. CDR3 coding DNA: TGTGCCAGCAGTTTAAAACTCGGGACACATAACACTGAAGCTTTCTTT. This translates into CASSLKLGTHNTEAFF.

The table lists this clonotype with many counts. The chain carries TRBV25-1 and TRBJ2-1, with D unclear. From germline, CDR1 is MGHDK and CDR2 SYGVNS. The CDR3 sequence is 11 residues long. Trimming pared 4 bases from V and 3 bases from J, leaving 1 base between. The DNA for the CDR3 is TGTGCCAGCAGTGTCTACAATGAGCAGTTCTTC. Its protein is CASSVYNEQFF.

This clonotype was seen many times. This chain links TRBV12-3 or TRBV12-4 with TRBJ1-1; D unresolved. The CDR3 is 13 amino acids. Trimming shortened V by 3 bases and J by 4 bases, and 9 bases separated the two germline ends. The CDR3 sequence is CASSFARFTEAFF. In DNA form, the CDR3 reads TGTGCCAGCAGTTTCGCCAGGTTCACTGAAGCTTTCTTT.

At least ten counts were recorded for this clonotype. The chain joins TRBV5-1 to TRBJ1-2; D is unclear. Trimming shortened V by 0 bases and J by 1 base, and 7 bases separated the two germline ends. CDR1 is SGHRS, CDR2 YFSETQ, per germline. CDR3 length: 14 residues. CDR3 sequence: CASSLVDNNYGYTF. The CDR3 nucleotides are TGCGCCAGCAGCTTGGTTGACAATAACTATGGCTACACCTTC.

The sample holds many counts of this clonotype. This chain connects TRBV28 to TRBJ1-1; 7 positions agree with TRBD1. The CDR3 runs 15 residues. CDR1 and CDR2 (germline): MDHEN, SYDVKM. V dropped 6 bases and J dropped 3; count of bases not matched to a gene: 10. The CDR3 sequence is CASRVTGFTDTEAFF. The CDR3 DNA sequence: TGTGCCAGCAGGGTGACAGGGTTTACGGACACTGAAGCTTTCTTT.

Many counts were recorded for this clonotype. The chain has TRBV20-1 and TRBJ1-2; possibly TRBD1 for D (6 bases). The CDR3 runs 14 residues. Deletions cut 3 bases from V and 6 bases from J, with 17 bases between. In germline, CDR1 is DFQATT, CDR2 SNEGSKA (reference sequence). CDR3 sequence: CSARSDSIVDGYTF. CDR3 in DNA: TGCAGTGCTAGGTCGGACAGTATTGTTGATGGCTACACCTTC.

This clonotype has a handful of counts. The V gene is TRBV6-2 or TRBV6-3, the J gene TRBJ1-1; D remains unclear. Germline CDR1 and CDR2: MNHEY and SVGEGT. This CDR3 spans 14 amino acids. V was clipped by 1 base and J by 1 base, with 7 bases between them. The CDR3 loop is CASSYWGTNTEAFF. DNA of the CDR3: TGTGCCAGCAGTTACTGGGGTACGAACACTGAAGCTTTCTTT.

This clonotype turned up a few times. The chain joins TRBV4-1 to TRBJ2-3; TRBD2 matches at 13 bases. Trimming at V came to 0 bases and at J to 14 bases, leaving 20 bases not matched to a gene. This CDR3 has 19 residues. Germline V lookup: CDR1 MGHRA, CDR2 YSYEKL. The CDR3 DNA sequence: TGCGCCAGCAGCCAAGAGACTGAGGGGAGGGGGACTAGCGGGGTCCCCGCGTATTTT. It is translated as CASSQETEGRGTSGVPAYF.

At least ten counts were recorded for this clonotype. The CDR3 protein is CSVRQGSSGNTIYF. For the CDR3, the DNA is TGCAGCGTAAGACAGGGAAGTTCTGGAAACACCATATATTTT. The chain combines TRBV29-1 with TRBJ1-3; the match to TRBD1 covers 7 bases. V gave up 6 bases and J gave up 1 base; unmatched junction bases: 6. Germline V gene lookup returns CDR1 SQVTM and CDR2 ANQGSEA. This CDR3 is built from 14 residues.

Regarding this clonotype: A clone one base away is much larger, so this may be a read error. The V gene is TRBV21-1, the J gene TRBJ2-7; TRBD2 is the table's D call, not checked against the DNA. TRBV21-1 is reported as a pseudogene. CDR3 size: 15 residues. The CDR3: CAIEPGLTVAHEQYF. CDR3 nucleotide sequence: TGTGCCATAGAACCGGGACTAACTGTTGCTCACGAGCAGTACTTC.

This clonotype has a count of ten or more. This chain uses TRBV28 with TRBJ2-7; D may match TRBD1 or TRBD2 (6 bases each). This CDR3 is built from 15 residues. V lost 3 bases and J 9 bases, leaving 21 bases between the germline ends. The germline V gene encodes CDR1 MDHEN and CDR2 SYDVKM. The CDR3 DNA follows: TGTGCCAGCAGTTTCGGGGACACCGGAGGGGTCGGGCAGTACTTC. It is translated as CASSFGDTGGVGQYF.